These 18 T cell receptor beta chains share one sample of origin, sequenced in a study of CXCR3-negative and CXCR3-positive naive CD8 T cells. UMI-tagged TRB cDNA libraries were built via 5' RACE. Using the 5' RACE reads, TCRdb records one entry per CDR3 protein without DNA. The sample table sets out 100,000 to 150,000 distinct CDR3 sequences. Sequencing used naive CXCR3- CD8+ T cells from blood. As for subset: CD45RO-CCR7+CD27+CD95- naive CD8+ T cells lacking CXCR3 (TNR3-). These receptors all stem from a human donor in good health. Some clones in this sample may be carry-over from other donors' samples.

The V and J genes are TRBV7-9 and TRBJ2-2; without DNA, the TCRdb call of TRBD1 cannot be checked. Germline CDR1 and CDR2: SEHNR and FQNEAQ (reference sequence). The CDR3 sequence is 13 residues long. CDR3 loop: CASIDRPTGELFF.

The V gene is TRBV7-2, the J gene TRBJ2-7; checking the TCRdb D call of TRBD1 is not possible without DNA. Germline CDR1 SGHTA, CDR2 FQGNSA. CDR3 length: 15 amino acids. The CDR3 loop is CASSPGQGLPYEQYF.

The gene calls are TRBV6-6 and TRBJ2-3; TCRdb selects TRBD1, and the lack of DNA leaves this call unchecked. From germline, CDR1 is MNHNY and CDR2 SVGAGI (reference sequence). The CDR3 runs 15 residues. This CDR3 is CASTVRTGVADTQYF.

The chain links TRBV25-1 to TRBJ2-1; without DNA, the TCRdb call of TRBD1 cannot be checked. This CDR3 region has 12 residues. Germline lookup yields CDR1 MGHDK and CDR2 SYGVNS. Here the CDR3 reads CASSEQTGQQFF. The complete variable domain, with remaining parts taken from reference TRBV25-1 and TRBJ2-1, reads EADIYQTPRYLVIGTGKKITLECSQTMGHDKMYWYQQDPGMELHLIHYSYGVNSTEKGDLSSESTVSRIRTEHFPLTLESARPSHTSQYLCASSEQTGQQFFGPGTRLTVL.

The V gene is TRBV7-9, the J gene TRBJ2-5. This CDR3 is built from 13 residues. Germline V lookup: CDR1 SEHNR, CDR2 FQNEAQ (reference sequence). CDR3 amino acids: CASSLGDQETQYF.

V is TRBV7-2 and J is TRBJ1-2; TCRdb designates TRBD1, a call that cannot be tested without DNA. From germline, CDR1 is SGHTA and CDR2 FQGNSA. The CDR3 has 13 amino acids. CDR3 loop: CASSLVTGGGYTF.

The V gene is TRBV28, the J gene TRBJ2-3. There are 13 residues in the CDR3. CDR1 and CDR2 from the germline V gene are MDHEN and SYDVKM. The CDR3 sequence: CASRRVSTDTQYF.

The chain couples TRBV5-1 to TRBJ1-1; the D call of TRBD1 rests on TCRdb alone, since no DNA is present to check it. Germline V gives CDR1 SGHRS, CDR2 YFSETQ. The CDR3 loop spans 18 amino acids. The CDR3 reads CASSLLTEGVTVNTEAFF.

The rearrangement links TRBV5-1 to TRBJ2-7; TCRdb selects TRBD1, and the lack of DNA leaves this call unchecked. Germline CDR1 reads SGHRS; CDR2 reads YFSETQ. The CDR3 has 13 amino acids. This chain's CDR3 is CASRWDVSYEQYF.

V is TRBV27 and J is TRBJ1-1. The CDR3 runs 14 residues. CDR1 is MNHEY and CDR2 is SMNVEV in the germline V gene (reference sequence). The CDR3 sequence is CASSLGSLNTEAFF.

The V gene is TRBV28, the J gene TRBJ2-7. The germline gives CDR1 MDHEN, CDR2 SYDVKM. The CDR3 is 15 residues long. CDR3 region: CASSSQTLSSYEQYF.

The V and J genes are TRBV29-1 and TRBJ2-1; with no DNA, the TCRdb D assignment of TRBD2 cannot be verified. The CDR3 is made up of 14 amino acids. The germline V gene has CDR1 SQVTM and CDR2 ANQGSEA. This CDR3 reads CSADVGPLYNEQFF.

The V call is TRBV12-3 or TRBV12-4, the J call TRBJ1-1; TCRdb designates TRBD1, a call that cannot be tested without DNA. The CDR3 loop spans 17 amino acids. The CDR3 loop is CASSSTPQETMNTEAFF.

The chain carries TRBV7-6 and TRBJ1-5. The CDR3 runs 13 residues. CDR1 is SGHVS and CDR2 is FNYEAQ in the germline V gene. CDR3: CASSLGPGQPQHF.

CDR3 protein: CSARSVLAGETGELFF. The chain uses TRBV20-1 and TRBJ2-2; TCRdb's assignment of TRBD2 cannot be checked, as there is no DNA. From germline, CDR1 is DFQATT and CDR2 SNEGSKA (reference sequence). This CDR3 is 16 amino acids long.

This chain links TRBV7-3 with TRBJ2-2; TCRdb gives TRBD1 as the D gene, but with no DNA this cannot be confirmed. The CDR3 length is 15 residues. Germline loops: CDR1 SGHTA, CDR2 FQGTGA. CDR3 residues: CASSPGQGFTGELFF.

This chain links TRBV7-6 with TRBJ2-5; the TRBD1 assignment by TCRdb is unverifiable without DNA. This CDR3 has 14 amino acids. The germline CDR1 and CDR2 sequences are SGHVS and FNYEAQ. CDR3: CASSSHRNQETQYF.

The CDR3 loop is CSARLRAVSYEQYF. The chain combines TRBV20-1 with TRBJ2-7; TCRdb indicates TRBD1, and absent DNA this call remains unverified. Germline CDR1 is DFQATT and CDR2 is SNEGSKA (reference sequence). The CDR3 runs to 14 residues.